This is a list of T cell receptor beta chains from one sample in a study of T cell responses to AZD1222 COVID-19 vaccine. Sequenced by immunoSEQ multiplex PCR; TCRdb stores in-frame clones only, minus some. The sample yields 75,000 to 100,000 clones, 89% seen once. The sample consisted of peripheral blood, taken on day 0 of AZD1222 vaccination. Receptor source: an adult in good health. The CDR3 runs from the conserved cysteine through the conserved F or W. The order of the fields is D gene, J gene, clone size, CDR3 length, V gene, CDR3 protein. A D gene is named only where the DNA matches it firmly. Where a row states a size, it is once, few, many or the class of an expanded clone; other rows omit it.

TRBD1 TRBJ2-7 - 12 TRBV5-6 CASSYWDRGLYF
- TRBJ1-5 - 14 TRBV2 CASSVEGGSQPQHF
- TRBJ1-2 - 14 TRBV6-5 CASTSDSGRGGYTF
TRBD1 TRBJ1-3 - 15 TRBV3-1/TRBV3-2 CASSQPETGGNTIYF
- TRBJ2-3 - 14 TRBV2 CASRIGRYTDTQYF
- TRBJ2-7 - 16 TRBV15 CATSRAGLTGGGEQYF
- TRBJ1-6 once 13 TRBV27 CASSIRTERPLHF
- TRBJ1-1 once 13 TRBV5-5 CASSTTANTEAFF
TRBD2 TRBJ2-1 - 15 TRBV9 CASSSMGLAGNEQFF
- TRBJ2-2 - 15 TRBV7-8 CASSLEADRSGELFF
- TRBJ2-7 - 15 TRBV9 CASSVGDGSSYEQYF
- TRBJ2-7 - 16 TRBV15 CATSRDRDRSSYEQYF
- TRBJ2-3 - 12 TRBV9 CASSVGADTQYF
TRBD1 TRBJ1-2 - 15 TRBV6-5 CASSYSKGTGGGYTF
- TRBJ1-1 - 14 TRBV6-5 CASSPGAIDTEAFF
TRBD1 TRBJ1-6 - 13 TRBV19 CASSTGQGSPLHF
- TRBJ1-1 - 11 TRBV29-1 CSALRNTEAFF
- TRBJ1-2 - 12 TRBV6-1 CASTGAGMGYTF
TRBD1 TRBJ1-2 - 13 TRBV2 CAIRTGGAGGYTF
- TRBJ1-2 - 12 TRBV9 CASSVGYYGYTF
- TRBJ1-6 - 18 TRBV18 CASSPVEFRGEVYSPLHF
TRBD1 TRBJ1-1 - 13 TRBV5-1 CASSRTGDTEAFF
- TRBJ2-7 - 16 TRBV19 CASSIDGQVLRDEQYF
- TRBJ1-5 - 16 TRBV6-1 CASSEGAGLSNQPQHF
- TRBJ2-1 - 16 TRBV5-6 CASSLWSLGSYNEQFF
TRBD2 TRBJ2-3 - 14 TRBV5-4 CASSLERGADTQYF
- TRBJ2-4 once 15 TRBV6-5 CASSLLRSGKNIQYF
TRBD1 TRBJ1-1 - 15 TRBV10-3 CAISTSTGGNTEAFF
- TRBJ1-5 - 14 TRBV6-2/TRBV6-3 CASSYSQPDQPQHF
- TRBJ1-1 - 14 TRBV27 CASSLNRVNTEAFF
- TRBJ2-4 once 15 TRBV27 CASSLDWGVGNIQYF
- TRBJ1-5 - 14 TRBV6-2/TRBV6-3 CASSFGTTNQPQHF
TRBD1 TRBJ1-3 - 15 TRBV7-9 CASSPGGSSGNTIYF
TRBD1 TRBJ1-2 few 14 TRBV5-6 CASSLGQGVIGYTF
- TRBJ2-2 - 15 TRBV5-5 CASSSTAGNTGELFF
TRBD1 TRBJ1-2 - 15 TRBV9 CASSVNTGGDYGYTF
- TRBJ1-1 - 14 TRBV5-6 CASSFRVGGTEAFF
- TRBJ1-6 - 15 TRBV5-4 CASSLDRTYNSPLHF
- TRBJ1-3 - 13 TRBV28 CASSFQTGNTIYF
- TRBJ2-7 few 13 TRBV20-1 CSASFQDNNEQYF
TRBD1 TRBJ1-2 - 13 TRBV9 CASSALGQGATPF
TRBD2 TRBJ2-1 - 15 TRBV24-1 CATSDLTSGGDEQFF
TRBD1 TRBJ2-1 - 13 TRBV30 CASDRASYNEQFF
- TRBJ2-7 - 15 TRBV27 CASSLGPGRAYEQYF